The 14 T cell receptor beta chains reported below all come from one sample, sequenced in a study of cytotoxic CD8 clonotypes in ibrutinib-treated CLL. The repertoire was sequenced with immunoSEQ multiplex PCR; TCRdb's copy has only in-frame clones and lacks some. The data hold about 49,000 clones, with around 68% observed a single time. The input for sequencing was PBMCs, taken after 12 months of ibrutinib treatment. These receptors all come from a human donor with chronic lymphocytic leukemia.

The chain combines TRBV18 with TRBJ2-2; tentatively, D is TRBD1 or TRBD2 (5 bases each). CDR1 is KGHSH, CDR2 LQKENI, per germline. The CDR3 sequence is 16 residues long. The ends were cut back, 1 base at V and 1 base at J, with 10 bases in the middle. DNA of the CDR3: TGTGCCAGCTCACCACAGGGACCCGGGAACACCGGGGAGCTGTTTTTT. It encodes CASSPQGPGNTGELFF.

This clone was detected a few times. This chain links TRBV28 with TRBJ1-5; D uncertain. Germline CDR1 is MDHEN and CDR2 is SYDVKM. The ends were cut back, 2 bases at V and 0 bases at J, with 11 bases in the middle. The CDR3 spans 16 residues. The CDR3 coding sequence is TGTGCCAGCAGTTTACAGCCGGCCCTTAGCAATCAGCCCCAGCATTTT. Translated: CASSLQPALSNQPQHF.

This chain links TRBV5-5 with TRBJ2-5; no definite D call. The CDR3 is made up of 16 amino acids. V lost 0 bases and J 5 bases, leaving 17 bases between the germline ends. From germline, CDR1 is SGHKS and CDR2 YYEKEE (reference sequence). The CDR3 loop reads CASSLDWAKLQETQYF. The CDR3 DNA is TGTGCCAGCAGCTTGGACTGGGCCAAACTGCAGGAGACCCAGTACTTC.

This sequence joins TRBV18 and TRBJ2-7, with 9 bases that match TRBD1. The V gene end was trimmed by 8 bases and the J gene end by 1 base; junction bases not matched to a gene: 6. The CDR3 is 14 amino acids. Per germline, CDR1 KGHSH and CDR2 LQKENI. For the CDR3, the DNA is TGTGCCAGCACCGGACAGGGGTCGTCCTACGAGCAGTACTTC. Protein product: CASTGQGSSYEQYF.

The chain has TRBV5-1 and TRBJ2-1, with 7 bases identical to TRBD1. The germline V gene has CDR1 SGHRS and CDR2 YFSETQ. The V and J ends lost 1 base and 11 bases, in that order; junction bases with no gene match: 6. The CDR3 covers 13 residues. The CDR3 sequence: CASSLKPGQQQFF. As DNA, the CDR3 is TGCGCCAGCAGCTTGAAACCGGGACAGCAGCAGTTCTTC. Full variable domain (remainder filled in from reference TRBV5-1 and TRBJ2-1): KAGVTQTPRYLIKTRGQQVTLSCSPISGHRSVSWYQQTPGQGLQFLFEYFSETQRNKGNFPGRFSGRQFSNSRSEMNVSTLELGDSALYLCASSLKPGQQQFFGPGTRLTVL.

The chain employs TRBV11-2 and TRBJ1-2; D ambiguous. The CDR3 extends over 13 amino acids. CDR1 and CDR2 from the germline V gene are SGHAT and FQNNGV. V was cut by 6 bases and J by 4 bases, with 12 bases left in between. Here the CDR3 reads CASRGIFGYGYTF. CDR3 DNA: TGTGCCAGCAGAGGGATTTTTGGCTATGGCTACACCTTC.

The rearrangement joins TRBV7-9 to TRBJ1-2, with D uncertain. This CDR3 contains 13 residues. Germline V CDR1 and CDR2: SEHNR, FQNEAQ (reference sequence). V was cut by 3 bases and J by 3 bases, with 8 bases left in between. CDR3 amino acids: CASSFSEDYGYTF. The CDR3 DNA is TGTGCCAGCAGCTTCTCAGAAGACTATGGCTACACCTTC.

CDR3 amino acids: CASSALGLNNQPQHF. In DNA form, the CDR3 reads TGTGCCAGCAGCGCCTTGGGGCTTAACAATCAGCCCCAGCATTTT. V usage is TRBV9 and J usage is TRBJ1-5; D might be TRBD1 (5 bases). Germline CDR1 is SGDLS and CDR2 is YYNGEE. This CDR3 spans 15 amino acids. Trimming cost V 3 bases and J 3 bases, with 13 bases left between them.

This chain links TRBV2 with TRBJ2-3, with TRBD1 matching over 7 bases. CDR3 length: 14 residues. Trimming at V came to 6 bases and at J to 0 bases, leaving 3 bases not matched to a gene. Germline CDR1 and CDR2: SNHLY and FYNNEI. The CDR3, as DNA: TGTGCCAGCAGAGGGACAGCTAGCACAGATACGCAGTATTTT. It codes for CASRGTASTDTQYF.

This clone turned up a few times. V gene TRBV11-1 combines with J gene TRBJ1-1; D ambiguous. The V gene's germline CDR1 is SGHAT and CDR2 FQDESV (reference sequence). Between the trimmed V and J ends, which lost 4 bases and 7 bases, there was a span of 10 bases. This CDR3 region has 12 residues. The CDR3 sequence is CASSSQDGEAFF. In nucleotides, the CDR3 is TGTGCCAGCAGCTCCCAGGACGGTGAAGCTTTCTTT.

In its sample, this clone was seen once. The J gene is TRBJ1-6, the V gene TRBV18; no firm D call. V was trimmed by 0 bases and J by 6 bases, leaving 9 bases between them. The CDR3 spans 15 residues. CDR1 is KGHSH and CDR2 is LQKENI in the germline V gene. As DNA, the CDR3 is TGTGCCAGCTCACCACCTTCCGGTGCTAATTCACCCCTCCACTTT. It specifies CASSPPSGANSPLHF.

The V call is TRBV5-6, the J call TRBJ2-3; D call uncertain. V gave up 0 bases and J gave up 5 bases, with 13 bases separating them. The CDR3 has 15 residues. CDR1 is SGHDT and CDR2 is YYEEEE in the germline V gene. For the CDR3, the DNA is TGTGCCAGCAGCTTGGTTTTGGTAGGCGGAGATACGCAGTATTTT. Translated, it gives CASSLVLVGGDTQYF.

The chain recombines TRBV18 with TRBJ1-6; perhaps TRBD1 as D (5 bases). Trimming took off 2 bases at V and 8 bases at J, with 13 bases between the two ends. Germline CDR1 KGHSH, CDR2 LQKENI. The CDR3 is made up of 15 amino acids. The CDR3 nucleotides read TGTGCCAGCTCACCAAGAGGGTTGGGGGATTCACCCCTCCACTTT. It specifies CASSPRGLGDSPLHF.

The chain has TRBV11-3 and TRBJ1-1; D remains ambiguous. This CDR3 is built from 13 residues. Germline values: CDR1 SGHNT, CDR2 YENEEA. V was shortened by 0 bases and J by 12 bases, with 14 bases between the two germline ends. CDR3 residues: CASSLERWTRSFF. CDR3 nucleotide sequence: TGTGCCAGCAGCTTAGAAAGATGGACGAGGTCTTTCTTT.